This T cell receptor (beta chain) emerged from a study of T cell responses to AZD1222 COVID-19 vaccine. Whole-study results and caveats: Donors were largely white British and mainly female; clonal diversity was possibly underestimated.

As to this clone: The target antigen is unknown.

Trimming cost V 3 bases and J 6 bases, with 12 bases left between them. Germline V gives CDR1 LNHDA, CDR2 SQIVND (reference sequence). The CDR3 length is 14 residues. Profiled with immunoSEQ multiplex PCR; TCRdb holds only in-frame clones, not every one. The data contain 57,000 or so clones, around 85% of them singletons. The chain combines TRBV19 with TRBJ1-5, with D uncertain. Here the sequenced sample was peripheral blood, taken on day 0 of MenACWY control vaccination. This clonotype was sampled from an adult in good health. Here the CDR3 DNA reads TGTGCCAGTAGTATGGCCAGGTCAGGTCAGCCCCAGCATTTT. Protein: CASSMARSGQPQHF.